Below are 23 T cell receptor beta chains sequenced from a single sample in a study of cytomegalovirus exposure and HLA in healthy donors. The method was immunoSEQ multiplex PCR; TCRdb's version includes in-frame clones alone and lacks a portion of them. The table lists 120,000 or so clones, around 89% of them singletons. The sample consisted of PBMCs. The source of these receptors is a woman aged 25 to 39 in good health and CMV-seropositive.

The V and J genes are TRBV6-5 and TRBJ2-2; D gene uncertain. This CDR3 is 14 amino acids long. Germline-derived CDR1 and CDR2 are MNHEY and SVGAGI. Trimming took 5 bases from V and 1 from J, leaving 8 bases between them. Here the CDR3 reads CASSRDKNTGELFF. CDR3 sequence (DNA): TGTGCCAGCAGTCGCGACAAGAACACCGGGGAGCTGTTTTTT.

In DNA, the CDR3 is TGTGCCAGCAGCTCAGGGGCTAGCTTTGTTACAGATACGCAGTATTTT. This encodes CASSSGASFVTDTQYF. The chain combines TRBV7-9 with TRBJ2-3, with a weak D call TRBD1 (6 bases). In germline, CDR1 is SEHNR, CDR2 FQNEAQ (reference sequence). Trimming removed 4 bases at V and 3 bases at J, with 17 bases between. The CDR3 length is 16 residues.

This clone appeared a single time. The rearrangement uses TRBV9 and TRBJ1-5; 10 bases are a match to TRBD1. Germline assignment: CDR1 SGDLS and CDR2 YYNGEE. The CDR3 is 16 residues long. The junction had 8 bases not matched to a gene; V was cut back by 5 bases and J by 3 bases. In DNA form, the CDR3 reads TGTGCCAGCAGTCCCGGGACAGGGGCCCTCAATCAGCCCCAGCATTTT. Its translation: CASSPGTGALNQPQHF.

This rearrangement joins TRBV19 to TRBJ2-1, with TRBD1 as a possible D gene (6 bases). This CDR3 is 15 amino acids long. Trimming shortened V by 5 bases and J by 7 bases, and 18 bases separated the two germline ends. The germline CDR1 and CDR2 sequences are LNHDA and SQIVND (reference sequence). CDR3 in amino acids: CASSSGTRAGNEQFF. In nucleotides, the CDR3 is TGTGCCAGTAGTTCAGGGACAAGGGCTGGGAATGAGCAGTTCTTC.

J is TRBJ2-7 and V is TRBV4-1; TRBD2 aligns across 15 bases. CDR3 length: 15 residues. The germline CDR1 and CDR2 sequences are MGHRA and YSYEKL. V shed 4 bases, J shed 5 bases, and the junction held 3 bases outside the gene matches. CDR3 sequence: CASSLGTSGRNEQYF. The CDR3 DNA sequence: TGCGCCAGCAGCCTAGGGACTAGCGGGAGGAACGAGCAGTACTTC.

V is TRBV5-1 and J is TRBJ1-1; a possible D gene is TRBD1 (6 bases). This CDR3 spans 14 amino acids. The germline gives CDR1 SGHRS, CDR2 YFSETQ. The ends were cut back, 4 bases at V and 4 bases at J, with 14 bases in the middle. CDR3 coding DNA: TGCGCCAGCAGCCCCAGGGTAGGGGGCACTGAAGCTTTCTTT. The encoded protein is CASSPRVGGTEAFF. Drawing the rest from reference TRBV5-1 and TRBJ1-1, the complete variable domain is KAGVTQTPRYLIKTRGQQVTLSCSPISGHRSVSWYQQTPGQGLQFLFEYFSETQRNKGNFPGRFSGRQFSNSRSEMNVSTLELGDSALYLCASSPRVGGTEAFFGQGTRLTVV.

CDR3 region: CASSPGRGYEQYF. DNA for the CDR3: TGTGCCAGCTCACCGGGGAGGGGCTACGAGCAGTACTTC. The J gene is TRBJ2-7, the V gene TRBV18; 7 nucleotides align to TRBD2. The V gene end was trimmed by 3 bases and the J gene end by 3 bases; junction bases not matched to a gene: 2. The CDR3 has 13 amino acids. Germline lookup yields CDR1 KGHSH and CDR2 LQKENI.

This clone has a single count. This sequence joins TRBV6-6 and TRBJ2-7; 9 bases fit TRBD1. The CDR3 has 13 residues. The V gene end was trimmed by 4 bases and the J gene end by 4 bases; junction bases not matched to a gene: 2. Looked up from germline, CDR1 is MNHNY and CDR2 is SVGAGI (reference sequence). The CDR3 here is CASSSGTGYEQYF. CDR3 in DNA: TGTGCCAGCAGTTCCGGGACAGGGTACGAGCAGTACTTC.

This clone was recorded only once. The rearrangement uses TRBV30 and TRBJ2-7; a possible D gene is TRBD2 (5 bases). Germline CDR1 reads GTSNPN; CDR2 reads SVGIG (reference sequence). Trimming stripped 5 bases from V and 3 bases from J, with 11 bases between. The CDR3 has 12 amino acids. CDR3 protein: CAWGPGSYEQYF. CDR3 DNA: TGTGCCTGGGGTCCGGGAAGCTACGAGCAGTACTTC.

In its sample, this clone was seen once. V usage is TRBV7-2 and J usage is TRBJ2-4, with D uncertain. V was cut by 3 bases and J by 8 bases, with 11 bases left in between. CDR1 and CDR2 (germline): SGHTA, FQGNSA. The CDR3 contains 13 residues. The CDR3 DNA sequence: TGTGCCAGCAGCTTTCAGGATTCGGACATTCAGTACTTC. Its protein is CASSFQDSDIQYF.

The CDR3 protein is CASSPSTSSYEQYF. CDR3 coding DNA: TGCGCCAGCAGCCCCTCGACTAGCTCCTACGAGCAGTACTTC. V is TRBV4-3 and J is TRBJ2-7, with D tentatively TRBD2 (6 bases). The germline gives CDR1 LGHNA, CDR2 YSLEER. There are 14 residues in the CDR3. V was clipped by 4 bases and J by 0 bases, with 10 bases between them.

The rearrangement uses TRBV19 and TRBJ1-2; D uncertain. Deletions cut 3 bases from V and 4 bases from J, with 18 bases between. Germline CDR1 is LNHDA and CDR2 is SQIVND (reference sequence). The CDR3 covers 16 residues. The CDR3, as DNA: TGTGCCAGTAGTATGGCAGGCGATGCTAAGTTCTATGGCTACACCTTC. Translating it yields CASSMAGDAKFYGYTF.

The chain recombines TRBV6-1 with TRBJ1-4; D is ambiguous. In germline, CDR1 is MNHNS, CDR2 SASEGT. This CDR3 is 13 amino acids long. With 6 bases removed from V and 5 bases from J, the gap between germline ends came to 10 bases. The CDR3 here is CASSQTINEKLFF. The CDR3 bases are TGTGCCAGCAGCCAGACTATCAATGAAAAACTGTTTTTT.

The chain joins TRBV15 to TRBJ2-2, with TRBD1 as a possible D gene (5 bases). This CDR3 is 17 amino acids long. V gave up 0 bases and J gave up 5 bases, with 16 bases separating them. Per the germline V gene, CDR1 is LNHNV and CDR2 is YYDKDF (reference sequence). CDR3 amino acids: CATSRDNGARVTGELFF. CDR3 nucleotides: TGTGCCACCAGCAGAGATAATGGGGCCAGGGTTACCGGGGAGCTGTTTTTT.

The genes are TRBV27 and TRBJ2-5; D perhaps matches TRBD1 (5 bases). The CDR3 contains 15 residues. Looked up from germline, CDR1 is MNHEY and CDR2 is SMNVEV (reference sequence). The V end lost 6 bases, the J end lost 0 bases, and 14 bases lay between the germline ends. CDR3 nucleotide sequence: TGTGCCAGCAGAGACACTCTGGACAACCAAGAGACCCAGTACTTC. This encodes CASRDTLDNQETQYF.

This rearrangement joins TRBV9 to TRBJ1-2; D uncertain. The V gene lost 0 bases and the J gene lost 0 bases, with 9 bases spanning the gap. Germline V gene lookup returns CDR1 SGDLS and CDR2 YYNGEE. The CDR3 contains 15 residues. CDR3 bases: TGTGCCAGCAGCGTAGCCGAGCAAGCTAACTATGGCTACACCTTC. It yields the protein CASSVAEQANYGYTF.

The chain has TRBV4-2 and TRBJ2-1, with a tentative D call TRBD1 (5 bases). Germline V gene data show CDR1 as LGHNA and CDR2 as YNFKEQ. There are 13 residues in the CDR3. V lost 4 bases and J 5 bases, leaving 9 bases between the germline ends. For the CDR3, the DNA is TGTGCCAGCAGCCTGGGGCCTGACAATGAGCAGTTCTTC. Amino acids: CASSLGPDNEQFF.

The genes are TRBV29-1 and TRBJ2-3, with D hard to call. Trimming removed 6 bases from V and 4 bases from J, with 11 bases in between. This CDR3 contains 12 residues. Germline CDR1 SQVTM, CDR2 ANQGSEA. The DNA of the CDR3 is TGCAGCGTCCTCAGATTTCCAGATACGCAGTATTTT. Translated, it gives CSVLRFPDTQYF.

Comment on this clone: One junction end does not reproduce the germline sequence, and a read error may be involved. The CDR3 reads CASSLVQGANNEQFF. The CDR3 region has the DNA TGTGCTAGCAGCTTAGTACAGGGGGCGAACAATGAGCAGTTCTTC. The genes are TRBV7-7 and TRBJ2-1, with 9 bases matching TRBD1. CDR1 and CDR2 from the germline V gene are SSHAT and FNYEAQ (reference sequence). The CDR3 spans 15 residues.

The chain is built from TRBV7-2 and TRBJ2-7; D is possibly TRBD2 (5 bases). Germline values: CDR1 SGHTA, CDR2 FQGNSA. V was pared by 5 bases and J by 0 bases, with 17 bases between. This CDR3 contains 16 residues. CDR3 region: CASSRPSVGLSYEQYF. CDR3 in DNA: TGTGCCAGCAGCCGCCCGTCAGTCGGACTCTCCTACGAGCAGTACTTC. Drawing the rest from reference TRBV7-2 and TRBJ2-7, the complete variable domain is GAGVSQSPSNKVTEKGKDVELRCDPISGHTALYWYRQSLGQGLEFLIYFQGNSAPDKSGLPSDRFSAERTGGSVSTLTIQRTQQEDSAVYLCASSRPSVGLSYEQYFGPGTRLTVT.

The chain is built from TRBV7-9 and TRBJ2-7; D is undetermined. CDR1 is SEHNR and CDR2 is FQNEAQ in the germline V gene (reference sequence). The CDR3 consists of 14 residues. Trimming pared 1 base from V and 3 bases from J, leaving 10 bases between. CDR3 amino acids: CASSLGADLYEQYF. The DNA of the CDR3 is TGTGCCAGCAGCTTAGGGGCTGATCTCTACGAGCAGTACTTC.

The genes are TRBV4-1 and TRBJ2-7; possible D gene TRBD1, 6 bases. Germline CDR1 is MGHRA and CDR2 is YSYEKL. The CDR3 is 15 residues long. V was shortened by 1 base and J by 2 bases, with 12 bases between the two germline ends. The CDR3, as DNA: TGCGCCAGCAGCCAAGGGGCAGGGGCCCCCTACGAGCAGTACTTC. It encodes CASSQGAGAPYEQYF.

V gene TRBV4-3 combines with J gene TRBJ1-5; D may be TRBD1 (5 bases). V was shortened by 1 base and J by 7 bases, with 11 bases between the two germline ends. The CDR3 totals 14 residues. The germline gives CDR1 LGHNA, CDR2 YSLEER. This CDR3 reads CASSQVQGGQPQHF. The CDR3 DNA is TGCGCCAGCAGCCAAGTCCAGGGAGGACAGCCCCAGCATTTT.